This TCR beta chain emerged from a study of identifying expanded T cells in peripheral blood. Study results and limitations: Two-week clone count variance significantly increased as total template count grew.

From germline, CDR1 is SNHLY and CDR2 FYNNEI. Between the trimmed V and J ends, which lost 2 bases and 1 base, there was a span of 8 bases. This CDR3 region has 14 residues. Clones were read by immunoSEQ multiplex PCR, and TCRdb kept only the in-frame ones, dropping some. The sample gives about 91,000 clones, about 88% of which show up once; about 4.2% is in the top ten. Turning to this clone: Its antigen is unidentified.

Sequences were obtained from blood. V gene TRBV2 combines with J gene TRBJ1-2, with no clear D. The sequence was obtained from a person between 18 and 75 years old in good health. The CDR3 region is CASSEFGSNYGYTF. For the CDR3, the DNA is TGTGCCAGCAGTGAATTTGGCAGTAACTATGGCTACACCTTC.